The 11 T cell receptor beta chains below were found in one sample sequenced in a study of cytomegalovirus exposure and HLA in healthy donors (dated by TCRdb to 2016 to 2017). Receptor amplification or capture employed the immunoSEQ multiplex PCR assay. For the multiplex PCR, a mixture combining 60 forward primers for TCR Vbeta segments and 13 reverse primers for TCR Jbeta segments was used. TCRdb mirrors the immuneACCESS table, restricted to in-frame sequences. Some clones are absent from its copies; in checked studies, under half trace to an unresolved V gene, and the reason for the others is unknown. The sample contains some 70,000 clones, about 70% of them found a single time. Roughly 11% of the sample lies in the top ten. Sequencing input: PBMCs. The source of these receptors is a woman in her 30s in good health and CMV-seronegative.

The rearrangement uses TRBV5-6 and TRBJ1-1, with TRBD1 as a possible D gene (5 bases). CDR1 is SGHDT, CDR2 YYEEEE, per germline. Trimming shortened V by 5 bases and J by 4 bases, and 18 bases separated the two germline ends. This CDR3 contains 15 residues. The CDR3 nucleotides read TGTGCCAGCAGTTGGGGGGAGGGAGAAGGCACTGAAGCTTTCTTT. As protein: CASSWGEGEGTEAFF.

J is TRBJ1-2 and V is TRBV11-2, with a tentative D call TRBD1 (6 bases). Looked up from germline, CDR1 is SGHAT and CDR2 is FQNNGV. CDR3 length: 17 residues. V was shortened by 5 bases and J by 1 base, with 20 bases between the two germline ends. CDR3 loop: CASSPEPLGARNYGYTF. For the CDR3, the DNA is TGTGCCAGCAGCCCCGAACCCCTGGGGGCTCGTAACTATGGCTACACCTTC.

The V and J genes are TRBV5-1 and TRBJ1-1, with D maybe TRBD1 (5 bases). The CDR3 has 13 residues. V lost 8 bases, J lost 1 base, and 12 bases lay in between. Looked up from germline, CDR1 is SGHRS and CDR2 is YFSETQ. The DNA of the CDR3 is TGCGCCAGTTGGGGGGTAGGGAACACTGAAGCTTTCTTT. Protein sequence: CASWGVGNTEAFF.

The J gene is TRBJ1-5, the V gene TRBV11-2; possible D gene TRBD1, 5 bases. Trimming stripped 6 bases from V and 2 bases from J, with 14 bases between. CDR1 SGHAT and CDR2 FQNNGV come from the germline V gene. This CDR3 region has 15 residues. The DNA of the CDR3 is TGTGCCAGCAGGTTGGGAACGGGGGGCAATCAGCCCCAGCATTTT. It yields the protein CASRLGTGGNQPQHF.

The sample holds one count of this clone. The gene calls are TRBV7-6 and TRBJ2-7; D possibly corresponds to TRBD2 (5 bases). Looked up from germline, CDR1 is SGHVS and CDR2 is FNYEAQ. CDR3 size: 14 residues. The V gene lost 5 bases and the J gene lost 6 bases, with 17 bases spanning the gap. The DNA of the CDR3 is TGTGCCAGCAGCCCGGACCCGCCCCGGGGCGAGCAGTACTTC. This encodes CASSPDPPRGEQYF.

The chain combines TRBV2 with TRBJ1-5, with D possibly matching TRBD1 (5 bases). This CDR3 contains 15 residues. Germline V gene sequence: CDR1 SNHLY, CDR2 FYNNEI. Trimming removed 3 bases at V and 5 bases at J, with 14 bases between. Here the CDR3 reads CASSEPGGSDQPQHF. The CDR3 DNA reads TGTGCCAGCAGTGAGCCCGGGGGGAGCGATCAGCCCCAGCATTTT. The full variable domain, with the rest looked up from reference TRBV2 and TRBJ1-5, is EPEVTQTPSHQVTQMGQEVILRCVPISNHLYFYWYRQILGQKVEFLVSFYNNEISEKSEIFDDQFSVERPDGSNFTLKIRSTKLEDSAMYFCASSEPGGSDQPQHFGDGTRLSIL.

The rearrangement uses TRBV4-1 and TRBJ2-2; 9 bases are a match to TRBD1. The CDR3 extends over 14 amino acids. V was clipped by 8 bases and J by 1 base; unmatched bases: 2. Germline V gives CDR1 MGHRA, CDR2 YSYEKL. CDR3: CASSDRGNTGELFF. CDR3 sequence (DNA): TGCGCCAGCTCGGACAGGGGGAACACCGGGGAGCTGTTTTTT.

This chain uses TRBV19 with TRBJ1-1; a possible D gene is TRBD1 (5 bases). Per germline, CDR1 LNHDA and CDR2 SQIVND (reference sequence). The CDR3 sequence is 14 residues long. The V and J ends lost 4 bases and 4 bases respectively, with 13 bases between them. The CDR3 here is CASSTLGQGTEAFF. The CDR3 nucleotides read TGTGCCAGTAGTACGTTAGGGCAGGGCACTGAAGCTTTCTTT.

V usage is TRBV19 and J usage is TRBJ1-1, with 7 nucleotides matching TRBD1. The length of the CDR3 is 15 residues. Trimming removed 5 bases from V and 1 base from J; junction bases left unmatched: 7. Germline lookup yields CDR1 LNHDA and CDR2 SQIVND (reference sequence). The CDR3 nucleotides read TGTGCCAGTAGTTTAACAGGGGCAGCGAACACTGAAGCTTTCTTT. Residues: CASSLTGAANTEAFF.

CDR3 sequence (DNA): TGTGCCAGCAGCCCAAGTCAGACCTACAATGAGCAGTTCTTC. Its protein product is CASSPSQTYNEQFF. This chain joins TRBV11-2 and TRBJ2-1; no definite D call. V dropped 5 bases and J dropped 2 bases, with 10 bases sitting between them. The V gene's germline CDR1 is SGHAT and CDR2 FQNNGV. The CDR3 totals 14 residues.

V is TRBV30 and J is TRBJ2-6; D remains unclear. This CDR3 has 12 residues. Germline V gene data show CDR1 as GTSNPN and CDR2 as SVGIG (reference sequence). The chain's CDR3 is CASLAGANVLTF. The DNA of the CDR3 is TGTGCATCCCTAGCTGGGGCCAACGTCCTGACTTTC.